The entry that follows covers one T cell receptor (beta chain) sequence. Its target is unknown. Stated time point: recipient sample about 28 days before transplant, after cytoreduction. The data were taken from a study of T cell clonotyping in hematopoietic cell transplantation. Overall study: Pretransplant recipient samples were taken after cytoreduction.

The CDR3 totals 15 residues. V was trimmed by 2 bases and J by 4 bases, leaving 14 bases between them. CDR1 is SEHNR, CDR2 FQNEAQ, per germline (reference sequence). Whole-study findings and limits: After transplant, recipient diversity fell while pathologically expanded clonotypes grew through day 180. Broader posttransplant TCR repertoire diversity was predicted by graft donor and pretransplant recipient Inverse Simpson Index values.

Only in-frame clones appear in the TCRdb table, and some are missing; sequencing was by immunoSEQ multiplex PCR. The sample holds 25,000 to 35,000 clones, 90% to 95% seen once. Sequencing used peripheral blood mononuclear cells, obtained before stem cell transplant. The source of this sequence is a man aged 50-59 years with acute myeloid leukemia. Some clones in this sample may be carry-over from other donors' samples. The chain has TRBV7-9 and TRBJ2-5; D could derive from TRBD1 or TRBD2 (6 bases each). CDR3 residues: CASSLLAEGGETQYF. CDR3 DNA sequence: TGTGCCAGCAGCTTATTAGCTGAGGGGGGAGAGACCCAGTACTTC.